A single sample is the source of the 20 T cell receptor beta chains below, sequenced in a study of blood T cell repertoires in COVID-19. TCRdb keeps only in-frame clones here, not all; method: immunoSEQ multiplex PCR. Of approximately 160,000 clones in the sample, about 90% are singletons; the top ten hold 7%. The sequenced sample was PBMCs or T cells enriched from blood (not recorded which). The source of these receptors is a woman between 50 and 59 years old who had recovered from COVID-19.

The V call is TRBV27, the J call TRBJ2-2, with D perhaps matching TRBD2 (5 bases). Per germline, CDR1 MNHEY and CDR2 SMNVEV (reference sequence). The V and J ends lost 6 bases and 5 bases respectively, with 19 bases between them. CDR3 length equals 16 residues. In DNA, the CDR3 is TGTGCCAGCAGAAAGGACTCCACGGTCGGGACCGGGGAGCTGTTTTTT. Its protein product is CASRKDSTVGTGELFF.

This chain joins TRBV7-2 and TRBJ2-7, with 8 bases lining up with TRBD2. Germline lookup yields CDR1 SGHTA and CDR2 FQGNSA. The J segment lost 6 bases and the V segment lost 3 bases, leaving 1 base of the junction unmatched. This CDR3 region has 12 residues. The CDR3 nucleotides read TGTGCCAGCAGCTTTAGCGGGACCGAGCAGTACTTC. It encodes CASSFSGTEQYF.

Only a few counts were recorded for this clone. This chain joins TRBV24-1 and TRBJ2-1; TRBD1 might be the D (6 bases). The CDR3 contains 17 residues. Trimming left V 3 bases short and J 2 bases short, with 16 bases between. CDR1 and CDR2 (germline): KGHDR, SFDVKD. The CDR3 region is CATSDGRKQGTYNEQFF. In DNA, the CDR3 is TGTGCCACCAGTGATGGCCGGAAGCAGGGGACCTACAATGAGCAGTTCTTC.

DNA for the CDR3: TGTGCCAGCAGCTTAGCTGGGGGAAATACAGGGGTCCAAGAGACCCAGTACTTC. Encoded protein: CASSLAGGNTGVQETQYF. The rearrangement uses TRBV7-2 and TRBJ2-5; 7 bases line up with TRBD1. Germline loops: CDR1 SGHTA, CDR2 FQGNSA. There are 18 residues in the CDR3. Trimming removed 0 bases from V and 1 base from J; junction bases left unmatched: 11.

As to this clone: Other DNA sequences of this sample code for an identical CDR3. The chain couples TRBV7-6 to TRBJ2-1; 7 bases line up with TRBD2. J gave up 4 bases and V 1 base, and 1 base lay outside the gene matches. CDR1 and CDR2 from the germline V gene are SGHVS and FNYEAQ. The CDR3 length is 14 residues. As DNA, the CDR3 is TGTGCCAGCAGCTTAGGCGGGGGATACAATGAGCAGTTCTTC. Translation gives CASSLGGGYNEQFF.

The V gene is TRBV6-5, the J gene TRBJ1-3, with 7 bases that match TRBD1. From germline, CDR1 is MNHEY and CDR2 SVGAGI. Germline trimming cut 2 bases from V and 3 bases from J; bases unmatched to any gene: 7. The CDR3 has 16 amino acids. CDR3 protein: CASSYTQGRGGNTIYF. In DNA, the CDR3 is TGTGCCAGCAGTTACACACAGGGGCGAGGTGGAAACACCATATATTTT.

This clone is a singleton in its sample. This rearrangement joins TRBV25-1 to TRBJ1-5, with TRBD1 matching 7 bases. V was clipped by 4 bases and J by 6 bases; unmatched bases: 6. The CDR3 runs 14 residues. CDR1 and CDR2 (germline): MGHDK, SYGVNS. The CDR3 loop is CASSGTGDSQPQHF. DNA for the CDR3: TGTGCCAGCAGTGGAACAGGGGATAGTCAGCCCCAGCATTTT.

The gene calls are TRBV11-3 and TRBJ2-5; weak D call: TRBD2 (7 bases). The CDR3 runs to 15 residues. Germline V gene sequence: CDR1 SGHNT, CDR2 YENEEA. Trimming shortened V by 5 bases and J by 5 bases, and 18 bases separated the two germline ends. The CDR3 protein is CASSPNGRGKETQYF. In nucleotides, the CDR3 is TGTGCCAGCAGCCCTAATGGGAGGGGGAAGGAGACCCAGTACTTC.

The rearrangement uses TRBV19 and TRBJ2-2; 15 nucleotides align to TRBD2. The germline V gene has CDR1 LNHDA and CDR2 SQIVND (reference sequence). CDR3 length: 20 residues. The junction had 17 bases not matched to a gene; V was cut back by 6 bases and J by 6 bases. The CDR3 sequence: CASSSIDLFGLAGGAGELFF. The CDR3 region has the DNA TGTGCCAGTAGCAGTATAGACCTCTTCGGACTAGCGGGGGGGGCCGGGGAGCTGTTTTTT.

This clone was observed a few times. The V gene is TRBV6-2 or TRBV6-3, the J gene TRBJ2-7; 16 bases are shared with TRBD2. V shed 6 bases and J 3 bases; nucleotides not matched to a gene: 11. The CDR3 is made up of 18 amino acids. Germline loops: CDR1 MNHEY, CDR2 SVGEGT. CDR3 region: CASSDLGTSGREFYEQYF. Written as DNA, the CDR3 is TGTGCCAGCAGCGATCTCGGGACTAGCGGGAGGGAGTTCTACGAGCAGTACTTC.

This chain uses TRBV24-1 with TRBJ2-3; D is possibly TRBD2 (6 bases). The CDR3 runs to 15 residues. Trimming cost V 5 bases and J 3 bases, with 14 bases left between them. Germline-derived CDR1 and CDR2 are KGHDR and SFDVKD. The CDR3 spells CATSGSVGRTDTQYF. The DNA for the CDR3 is TGTGCCACCAGTGGTTCTGTAGGGAGGACAGATACGCAGTATTTT.

The CDR3: CASSPDSRTNYGYTF. CDR3 DNA: TGTGCCAGTAGTCCAGACAGTCGTACTAACTATGGCTACACCTTC. This chain links TRBV19 with TRBJ1-2, with D possibly TRBD1 on 5 matching bases. V shed 5 bases and J shed 0 bases, with 13 bases lying between them. The CDR3 spans 15 residues. Germline values: CDR1 LNHDA, CDR2 SQIVND (reference sequence).

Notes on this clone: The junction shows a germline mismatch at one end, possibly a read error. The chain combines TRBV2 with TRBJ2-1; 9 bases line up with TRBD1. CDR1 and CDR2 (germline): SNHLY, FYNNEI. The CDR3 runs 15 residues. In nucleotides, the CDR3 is TGTGCCAGTAGTGCCGGGACAGGGAATATCAATGAGCAGTTCTTC. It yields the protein CASSAGTGNINEQFF.

CDR3 sequence (DNA): TGTGCCAGCAGCGGAACAGTGAACACTGAAGCTTTCTTT. Protein product: CASSGTVNTEAFF. The chain uses TRBV5-4 and TRBJ1-1; no firm D call. The V gene's germline CDR1 is SGHNT and CDR2 YYREEE (reference sequence). V lost 4 bases and J 0 bases, leaving 7 bases between the germline ends. The CDR3 length is 13 residues.

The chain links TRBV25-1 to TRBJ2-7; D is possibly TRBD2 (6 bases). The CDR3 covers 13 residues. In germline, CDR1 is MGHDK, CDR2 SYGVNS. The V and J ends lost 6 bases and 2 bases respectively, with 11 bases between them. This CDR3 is CASRPRGTYEQYF. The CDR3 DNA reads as TGTGCCAGCAGGCCTCGGGGGACCTACGAGCAGTACTTC.

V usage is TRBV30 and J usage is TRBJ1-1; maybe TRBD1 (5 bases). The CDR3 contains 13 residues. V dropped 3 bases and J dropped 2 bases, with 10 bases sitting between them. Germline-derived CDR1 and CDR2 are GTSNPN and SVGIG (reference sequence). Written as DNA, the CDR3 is TGTGCCTGGAGCCCAGGGCTAAACACTGAAGCTTTCTTT. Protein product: CAWSPGLNTEAFF.

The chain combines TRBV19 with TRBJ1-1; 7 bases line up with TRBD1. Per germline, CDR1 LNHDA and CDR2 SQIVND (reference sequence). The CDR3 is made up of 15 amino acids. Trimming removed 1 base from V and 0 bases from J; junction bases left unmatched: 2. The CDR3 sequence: CASSIGGQVNTEAFF. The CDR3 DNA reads TGTGCCAGTAGTATAGGTGGACAGGTGAACACTGAAGCTTTCTTT.

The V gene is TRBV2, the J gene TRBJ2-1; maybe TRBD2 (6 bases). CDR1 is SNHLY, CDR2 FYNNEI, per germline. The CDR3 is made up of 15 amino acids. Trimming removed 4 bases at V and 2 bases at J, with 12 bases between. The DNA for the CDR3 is TGTGCCAGCAGTGCGAGCGGAGGGACCTACAATGAGCAGTTCTTC. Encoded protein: CASSASGGTYNEQFF.

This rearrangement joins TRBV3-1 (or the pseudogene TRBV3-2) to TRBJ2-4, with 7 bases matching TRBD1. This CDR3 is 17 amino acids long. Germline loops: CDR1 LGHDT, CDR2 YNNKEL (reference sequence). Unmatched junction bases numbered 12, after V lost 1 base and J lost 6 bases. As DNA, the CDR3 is TGTGCCAGCAGCCAAGCCCTGACAGGGTGGGCGGGAAACATTCAGTACTTC. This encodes CASSQALTGWAGNIQYF.

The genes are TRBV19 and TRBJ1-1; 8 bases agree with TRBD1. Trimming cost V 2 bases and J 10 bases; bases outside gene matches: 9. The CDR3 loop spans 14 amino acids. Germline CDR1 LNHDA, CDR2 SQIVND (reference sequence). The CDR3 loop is CASSIRGQGRGAFF. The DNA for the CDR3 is TGTGCCAGTAGTATACGCGGACAGGGTAGAGGAGCTTTCTTT.